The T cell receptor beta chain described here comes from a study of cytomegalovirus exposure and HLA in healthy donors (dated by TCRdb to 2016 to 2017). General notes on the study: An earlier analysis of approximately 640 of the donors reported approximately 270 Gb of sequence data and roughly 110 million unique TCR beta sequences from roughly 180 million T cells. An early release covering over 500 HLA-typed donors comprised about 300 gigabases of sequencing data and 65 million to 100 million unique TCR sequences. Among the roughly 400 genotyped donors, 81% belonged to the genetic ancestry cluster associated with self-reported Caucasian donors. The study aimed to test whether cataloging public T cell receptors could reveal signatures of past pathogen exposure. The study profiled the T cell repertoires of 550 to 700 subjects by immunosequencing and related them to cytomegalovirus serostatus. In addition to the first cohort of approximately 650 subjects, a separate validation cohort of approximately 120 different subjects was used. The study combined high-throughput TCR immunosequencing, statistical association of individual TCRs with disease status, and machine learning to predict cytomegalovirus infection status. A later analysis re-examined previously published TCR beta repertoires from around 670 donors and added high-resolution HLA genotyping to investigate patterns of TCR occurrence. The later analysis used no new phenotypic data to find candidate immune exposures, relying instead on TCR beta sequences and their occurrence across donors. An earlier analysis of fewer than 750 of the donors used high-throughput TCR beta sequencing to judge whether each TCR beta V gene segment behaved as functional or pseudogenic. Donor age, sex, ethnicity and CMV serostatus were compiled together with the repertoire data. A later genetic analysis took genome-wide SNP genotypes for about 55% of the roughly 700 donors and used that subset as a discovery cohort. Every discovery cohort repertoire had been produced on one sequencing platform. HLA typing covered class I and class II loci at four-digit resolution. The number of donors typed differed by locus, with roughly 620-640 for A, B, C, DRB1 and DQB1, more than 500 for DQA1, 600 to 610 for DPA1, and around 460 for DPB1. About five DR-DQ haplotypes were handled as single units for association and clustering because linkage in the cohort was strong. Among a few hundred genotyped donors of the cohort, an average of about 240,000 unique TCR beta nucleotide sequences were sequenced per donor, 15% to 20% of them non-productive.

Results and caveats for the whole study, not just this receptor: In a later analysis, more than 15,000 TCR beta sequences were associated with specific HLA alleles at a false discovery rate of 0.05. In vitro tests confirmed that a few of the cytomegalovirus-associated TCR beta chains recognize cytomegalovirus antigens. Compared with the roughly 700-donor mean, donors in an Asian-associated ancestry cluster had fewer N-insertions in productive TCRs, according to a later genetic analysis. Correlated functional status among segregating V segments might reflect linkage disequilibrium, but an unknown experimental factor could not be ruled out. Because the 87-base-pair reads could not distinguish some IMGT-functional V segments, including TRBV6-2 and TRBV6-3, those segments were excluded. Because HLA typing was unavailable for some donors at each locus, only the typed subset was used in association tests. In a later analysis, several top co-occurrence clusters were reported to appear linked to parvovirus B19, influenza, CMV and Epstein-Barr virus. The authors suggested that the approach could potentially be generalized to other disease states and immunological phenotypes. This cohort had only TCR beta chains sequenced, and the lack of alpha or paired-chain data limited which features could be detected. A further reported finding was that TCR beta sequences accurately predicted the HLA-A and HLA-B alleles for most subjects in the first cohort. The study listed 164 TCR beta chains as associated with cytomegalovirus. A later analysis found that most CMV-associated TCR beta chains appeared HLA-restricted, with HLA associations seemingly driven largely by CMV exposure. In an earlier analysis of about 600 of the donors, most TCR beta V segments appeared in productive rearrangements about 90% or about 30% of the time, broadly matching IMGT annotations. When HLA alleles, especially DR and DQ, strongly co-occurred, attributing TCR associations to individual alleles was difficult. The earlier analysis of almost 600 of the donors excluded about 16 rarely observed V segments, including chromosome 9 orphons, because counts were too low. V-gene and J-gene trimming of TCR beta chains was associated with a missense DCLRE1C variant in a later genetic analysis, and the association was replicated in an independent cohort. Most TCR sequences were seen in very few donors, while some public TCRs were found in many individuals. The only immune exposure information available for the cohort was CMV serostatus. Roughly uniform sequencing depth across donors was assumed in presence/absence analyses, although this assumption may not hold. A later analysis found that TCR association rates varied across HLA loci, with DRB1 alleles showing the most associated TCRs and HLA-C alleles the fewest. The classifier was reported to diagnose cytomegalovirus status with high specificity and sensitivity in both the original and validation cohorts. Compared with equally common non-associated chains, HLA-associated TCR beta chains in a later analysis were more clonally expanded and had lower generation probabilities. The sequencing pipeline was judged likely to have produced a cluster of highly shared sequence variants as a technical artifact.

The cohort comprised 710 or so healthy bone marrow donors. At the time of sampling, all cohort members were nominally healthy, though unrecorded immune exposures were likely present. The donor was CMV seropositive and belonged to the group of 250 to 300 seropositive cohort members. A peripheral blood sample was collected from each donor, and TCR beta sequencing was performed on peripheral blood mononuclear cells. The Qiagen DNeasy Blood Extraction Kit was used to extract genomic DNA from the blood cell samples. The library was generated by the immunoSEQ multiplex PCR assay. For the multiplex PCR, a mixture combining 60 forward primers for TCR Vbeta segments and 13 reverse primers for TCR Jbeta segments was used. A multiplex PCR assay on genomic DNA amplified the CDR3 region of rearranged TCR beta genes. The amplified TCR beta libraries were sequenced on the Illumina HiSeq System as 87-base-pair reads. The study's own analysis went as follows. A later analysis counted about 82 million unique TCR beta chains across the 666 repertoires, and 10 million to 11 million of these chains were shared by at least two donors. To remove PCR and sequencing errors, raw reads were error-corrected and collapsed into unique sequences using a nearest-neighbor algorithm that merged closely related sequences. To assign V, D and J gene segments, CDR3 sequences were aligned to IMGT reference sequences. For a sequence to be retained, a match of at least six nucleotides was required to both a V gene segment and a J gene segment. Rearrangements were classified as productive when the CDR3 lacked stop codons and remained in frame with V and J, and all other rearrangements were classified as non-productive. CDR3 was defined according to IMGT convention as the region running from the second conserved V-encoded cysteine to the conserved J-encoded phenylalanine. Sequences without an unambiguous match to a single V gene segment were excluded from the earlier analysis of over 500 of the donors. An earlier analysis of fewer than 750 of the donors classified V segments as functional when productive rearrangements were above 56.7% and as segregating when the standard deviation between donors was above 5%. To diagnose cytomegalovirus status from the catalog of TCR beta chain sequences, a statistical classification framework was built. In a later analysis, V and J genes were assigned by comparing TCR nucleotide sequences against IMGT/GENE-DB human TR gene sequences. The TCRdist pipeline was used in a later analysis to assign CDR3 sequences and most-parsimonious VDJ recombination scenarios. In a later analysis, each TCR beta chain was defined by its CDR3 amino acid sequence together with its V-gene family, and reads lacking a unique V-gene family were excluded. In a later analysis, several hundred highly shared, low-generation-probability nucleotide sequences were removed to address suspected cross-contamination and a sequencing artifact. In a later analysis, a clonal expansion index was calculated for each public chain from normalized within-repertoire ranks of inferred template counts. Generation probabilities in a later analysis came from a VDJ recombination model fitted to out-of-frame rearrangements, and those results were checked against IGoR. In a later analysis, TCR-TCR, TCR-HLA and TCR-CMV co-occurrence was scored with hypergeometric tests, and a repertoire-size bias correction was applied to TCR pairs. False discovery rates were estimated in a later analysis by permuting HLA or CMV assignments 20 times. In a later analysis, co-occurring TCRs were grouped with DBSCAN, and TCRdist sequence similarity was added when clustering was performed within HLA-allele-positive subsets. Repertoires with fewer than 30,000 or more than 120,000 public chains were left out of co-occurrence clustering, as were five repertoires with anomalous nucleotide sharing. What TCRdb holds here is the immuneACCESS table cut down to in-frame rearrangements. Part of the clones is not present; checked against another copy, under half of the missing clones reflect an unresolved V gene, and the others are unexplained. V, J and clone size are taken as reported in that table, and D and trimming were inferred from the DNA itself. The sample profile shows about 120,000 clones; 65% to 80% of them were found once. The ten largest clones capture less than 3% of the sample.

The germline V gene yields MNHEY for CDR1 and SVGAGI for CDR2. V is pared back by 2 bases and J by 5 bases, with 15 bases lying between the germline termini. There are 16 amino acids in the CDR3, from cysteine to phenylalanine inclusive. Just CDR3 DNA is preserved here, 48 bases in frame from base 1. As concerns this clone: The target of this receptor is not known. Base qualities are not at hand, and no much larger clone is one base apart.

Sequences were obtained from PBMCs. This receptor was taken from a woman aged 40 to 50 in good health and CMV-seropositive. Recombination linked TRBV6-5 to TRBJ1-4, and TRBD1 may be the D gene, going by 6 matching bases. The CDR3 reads CASSYATGKVNEKLFF. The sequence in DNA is TGTGCCAGCAGTTACGCTACAGGGAAAGTAAATGAAAAACTGTTTTTT.